This T cell receptor (beta chain) was sequenced for a study of shared clonotypes between healthy human individuals. Study overall: The donor group consisted of two women and a few men, aged 18 to 49.

None of the donors, who were healthy HIV-negative adults, had recently had acute infections or vaccinations. Clones were sequenced by immunoSEQ multiplex PCR, and TCRdb holds only the in-frame ones, with some missing. Of hundreds of thousands of clones listed, around two thirds are singletons. V lost 11 bases to trimming and J lost 3 bases; unmatched junction nucleotides: 7. This CDR3 is 14 amino acids long. Germline lookup yields CDR1 MNHNS and CDR2 SASEGT. The TCR was taken from a woman in her twenties or thirties in good health. The gene calls are TRBV6-1 and TRBJ2-6; TRBD1 matches at 7 bases. The sample taken for sequencing was memory CD4+ T cells sorted from blood. As to subset: CD45RA-negative fraction. CDR3 DNA: TGTGCCGTCCCTACAGGGGTTGGGGCCAACGTCCTGACTTTC. It specifies CAVPTGVGANVLTF.